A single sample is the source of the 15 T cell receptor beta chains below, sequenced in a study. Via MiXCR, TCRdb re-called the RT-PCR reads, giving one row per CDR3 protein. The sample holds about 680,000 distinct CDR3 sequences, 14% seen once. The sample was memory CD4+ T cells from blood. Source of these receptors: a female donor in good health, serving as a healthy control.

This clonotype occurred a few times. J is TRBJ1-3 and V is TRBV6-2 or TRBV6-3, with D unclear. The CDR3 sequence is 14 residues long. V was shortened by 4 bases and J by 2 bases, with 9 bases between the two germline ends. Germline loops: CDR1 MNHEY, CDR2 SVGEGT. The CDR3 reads CASSSGSAGNTIYF. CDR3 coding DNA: TGTGCCAGCAGTTCTGGATCGGCTGGAAACACCATATATTTT.

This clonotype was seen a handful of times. The CDR3: CASSFGPSRAYEQYF. CDR3 nucleotides: TGTGCCAGCAGCTTTGGTCCTAGTAGGGCCTACGAGCAGTACTTC. The chain couples TRBV5-6 to TRBJ2-7; D is uncertain. CDR1 SGHDT and CDR2 YYEEEE come from the germline V gene. The CDR3 consists of 15 residues. The V end was cut by 2 bases, the J end by 2 bases, with 14 bases between.

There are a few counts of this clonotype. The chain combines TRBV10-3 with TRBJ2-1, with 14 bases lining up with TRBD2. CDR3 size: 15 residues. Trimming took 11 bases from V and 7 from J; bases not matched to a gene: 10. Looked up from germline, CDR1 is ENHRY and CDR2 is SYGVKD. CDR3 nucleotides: TGTGCCTTGGCTGACGGGACTAGCGGGAGAAATGAGCAGTTCTTC. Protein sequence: CALADGTSGRNEQFF.

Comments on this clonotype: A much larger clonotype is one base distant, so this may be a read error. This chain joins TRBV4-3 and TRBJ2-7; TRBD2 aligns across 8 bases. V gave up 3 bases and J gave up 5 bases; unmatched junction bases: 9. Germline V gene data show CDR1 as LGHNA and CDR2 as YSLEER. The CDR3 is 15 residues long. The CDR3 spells CASSHVGGRSDEQYF. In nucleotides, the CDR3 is TGCGCCAGCAGCCACGTCGGCGGGAGGAGCGACGAGCAGTACTTC.

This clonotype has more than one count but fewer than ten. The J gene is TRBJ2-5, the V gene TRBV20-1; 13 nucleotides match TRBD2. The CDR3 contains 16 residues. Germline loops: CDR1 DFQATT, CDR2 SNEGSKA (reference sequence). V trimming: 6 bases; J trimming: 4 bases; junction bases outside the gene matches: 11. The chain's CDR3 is CSAVGLAGSRIETQYF. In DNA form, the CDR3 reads TGCAGTGCCGTGGGACTAGCGGGATCTAGGATAGAGACCCAGTACTTC.

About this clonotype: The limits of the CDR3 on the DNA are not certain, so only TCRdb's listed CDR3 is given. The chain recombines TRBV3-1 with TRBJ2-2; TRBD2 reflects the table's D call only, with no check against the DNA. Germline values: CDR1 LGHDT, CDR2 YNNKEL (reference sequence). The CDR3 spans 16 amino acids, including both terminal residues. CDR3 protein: CASSISVPAALGELFF.

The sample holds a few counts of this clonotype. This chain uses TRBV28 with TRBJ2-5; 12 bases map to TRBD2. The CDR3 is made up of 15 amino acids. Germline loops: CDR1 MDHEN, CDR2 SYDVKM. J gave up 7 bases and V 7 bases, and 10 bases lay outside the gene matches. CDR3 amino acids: CASNSLAGGPGTQYF. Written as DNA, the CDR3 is TGTGCCAGCAACTCCCTAGCGGGAGGGCCTGGGACCCAGTACTTC. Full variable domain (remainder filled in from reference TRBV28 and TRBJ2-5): DVKVTQSSRYLVKRTGEKVFLECVQDMDHENMFWYRQDPGLGLRLIYFSYDVKMKEKGDIPEGYSVSREKKERFSLILESASTNQTSMYLCASNSLAGGPGTQYFGPGTRLLVL.

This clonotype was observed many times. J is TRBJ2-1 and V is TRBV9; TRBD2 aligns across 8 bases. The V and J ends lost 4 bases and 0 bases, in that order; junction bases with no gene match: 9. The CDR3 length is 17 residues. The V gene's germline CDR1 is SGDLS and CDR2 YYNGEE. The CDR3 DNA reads TGTGCCAGCAGCCCCCGCACCGGGACTAGCTCCTACAATGAGCAGTTCTTC. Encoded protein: CASSPRTGTSSYNEQFF.

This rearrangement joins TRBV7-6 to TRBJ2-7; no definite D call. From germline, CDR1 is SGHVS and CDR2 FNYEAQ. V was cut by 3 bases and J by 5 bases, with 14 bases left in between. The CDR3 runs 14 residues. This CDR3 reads CASSLENSYNEQYF. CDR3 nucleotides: TGTGCCAGCAGCTTGGAAAACTCCTACAACGAGCAGTACTTC.

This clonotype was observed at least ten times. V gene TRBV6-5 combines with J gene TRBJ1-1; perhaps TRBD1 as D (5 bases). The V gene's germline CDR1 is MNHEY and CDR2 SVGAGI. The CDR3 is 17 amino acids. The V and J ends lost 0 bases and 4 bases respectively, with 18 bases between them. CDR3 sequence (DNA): TGTGCCAGCAGTTACTCGAGTAAGGGGCACCGTGGCACTGAAGCTTTCTTT. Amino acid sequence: CASSYSSKGHRGTEAFF.

In DNA form, the CDR3 reads TGTGCCAGCAGCTTAGACATGGGCGCCTATGGCTACACCTTC. Residues: CASSLDMGAYGYTF. This sequence joins TRBV7-2 and TRBJ1-2; D gene uncertain. This CDR3 comprises 14 residues. V lost 1 base and J lost 4, with 10 bases in between. CDR1 is SGHTA, CDR2 FQGNSA, per germline.

Here the CDR3 DNA reads TGTGCCAGCAGCCAATCCGGGACAGGGAAAGCAGATACGCAGTATTTT. This sequence encodes CASSQSGTGKADTQYF. V usage is TRBV28 and J usage is TRBJ2-3; TRBD1 matches 9 bases. CDR1 is MDHEN, CDR2 SYDVKM, per germline. V shed 6 bases and J 4 bases; nucleotides not matched to a gene: 11. CDR3 length: 16 residues.

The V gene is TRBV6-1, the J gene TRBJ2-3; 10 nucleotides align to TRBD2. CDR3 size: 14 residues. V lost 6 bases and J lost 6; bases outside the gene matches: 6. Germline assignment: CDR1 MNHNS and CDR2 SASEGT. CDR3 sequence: CASRSGRASDTQYF. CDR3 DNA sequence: TGTGCCAGCAGGAGCGGGAGGGCCTCCGATACGCAGTATTTT.

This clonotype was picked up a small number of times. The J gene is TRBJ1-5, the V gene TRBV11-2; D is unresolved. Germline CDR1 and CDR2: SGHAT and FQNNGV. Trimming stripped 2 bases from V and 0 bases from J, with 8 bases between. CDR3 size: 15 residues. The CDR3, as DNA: TGTGCCAGCAGCTTATTGCCAGGTAGCAATCAGCCCCAGCATTTT. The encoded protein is CASSLLPGSNQPQHF.

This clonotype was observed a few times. The DNA of the CDR3 is TGTGCCAGCAGTGACGAGGGGGCCGCCGGCAATCAGCCCCAGCATTTT. Protein sequence: CASSDEGAAGNQPQHF. V is TRBV2 and J is TRBJ1-5; TRBD1 matches at 7 bases. Trimming cost V 3 bases and J 2 bases; bases outside gene matches: 7. CDR3 length: 16 residues. CDR1 SNHLY and CDR2 FYNNEI come from the germline V gene.